This TCR beta chain was sequenced in a study of low-dose radiotherapy and immunotherapy resistance in tumors. Alpha and beta chains were covered, as first-strand cDNA relied on TRAV- and TRBV-specific primers. Using a constant-region primer together with a V-primer adapter, TCRs were subjected to roughly 20 PCR cycles of amplification. TCRdb itself ran the reads through MiXCR, one entry per CDR3 protein. The sample includes about 82,000 distinct CDR3 sequences, 15% to 20% seen only once; the top ten take over 4.5%. Stated time point: before trial treatment. V lost 10 bases and J 3 bases, leaving 9 bases between the germline ends. Germline CDR1 is KGHDR and CDR2 is SFDVKD. The CDR3 covers 12 residues. This clonotype appeared many times.

The source of this sequence is a male donor with prostate cancer. The specimen was PBMCs, collected before treatment. The rearrangement uses TRBV24-1 and TRBJ1-5; D call uncertain. The CDR3 reads CATSGDNQPQHF. CDR3 DNA sequence: TGTGCCACGTCGGGTGACAATCAGCCCCAGCATTTT.